The 10 T cell receptor beta chains in this list originate from one sample, sequenced in a study of PD-L1 blockade in urothelial cancer. Sequencing was performed with immunoSEQ multiplex PCR; in TCRdb, only in-frame clones are kept and a portion is missing. The sample has approximately 100,000 clones, approximately 91% seen once. The material sequenced was PBMCs, taken around atezolizumab (anti-PD-L1) treatment. The receptor set was obtained from a woman over 75 with urothelial cancer.

This clone was observed once. V is TRBV28 and J is TRBJ2-7; TRBD2 matches at 8 bases. From germline, CDR1 is MDHEN and CDR2 SYDVKM. V lost 6 bases and J lost 3; bases outside the gene matches: 16. The CDR3 consists of 17 residues. CDR3: CASSPSRFSGKIYEQYF. In DNA form, the CDR3 reads TGTGCCAGCAGCCCGTCACGGTTTAGCGGGAAGATCTACGAGCAGTACTTC.

This sequence joins TRBV10-3 and TRBJ1-2; D call uncertain. Trimming shortened V by 3 bases and J by 4 bases, and 9 bases separated the two germline ends. The CDR3 is 13 amino acids. Germline lookup yields CDR1 ENHRY and CDR2 SYGVKD. CDR3 DNA: TGTGCCATCAGTGACGAGGGTGCCTATGGCTACACCTTC. Encoded protein: CAISDEGAYGYTF.

The V gene is TRBV7-2, the J gene TRBJ1-4; D gene uncertain. The CDR3 contains 12 residues. V was trimmed by 7 bases and J by 8 bases, leaving 11 bases between them. The germline CDR1 and CDR2 sequences are SGHTA and FQGNSA. DNA of the CDR3: TGTGCCAGCACCGTAGTCGGGGAAAAACTGTTTTTT. It encodes CASTVVGEKLFF.

The chain has TRBV7-8 and TRBJ1-1; D gene ambiguous. This CDR3 is 13 amino acids long. Trimming stripped 5 bases from V and 0 bases from J, with 7 bases between. CDR1 SGHVS and CDR2 FQNEAQ come from the germline V gene. The CDR3 bases are TGTGCCAGCAGCGCGAAAATGAACACTGAAGCTTTCTTT. Translation gives CASSAKMNTEAFF. Drawing the rest from reference TRBV7-8 and TRBJ1-1, the complete variable domain is GAGVSQSPRYKVAKRGQDVALRCDPISGHVSLFWYQQALGQGPEFLTYFQNEAQLDKSGLPSDRFFAERPEGSVSTLKIQRTQQEDSAVYLCASSAKMNTEAFFGQGTRLTVV.

This rearrangement joins TRBV28 to TRBJ2-1, with 12 nucleotides matching TRBD2. Per germline, CDR1 MDHEN and CDR2 SYDVKM. After removal of 4 bases from V and 10 bases from J, the junction contained 8 bases not matched to a gene. The CDR3 sequence is 15 residues long. The CDR3 spells CASSSLAGGPWEQFF. In nucleotides, the CDR3 is TGTGCCAGCAGTTCCCTAGCGGGAGGGCCTTGGGAGCAGTTCTTC. Full variable domain (remainder filled in from reference TRBV28 and TRBJ2-1): DVKVTQSSRYLVKRTGEKVFLECVQDMDHENMFWYRQDPGLGLRLIYFSYDVKMKEKGDIPEGYSVSREKKERFSLILESASTNQTSMYLCASSSLAGGPWEQFFGPGTRLTVL.

This chain links TRBV9 with TRBJ2-7; a possible D gene is TRBD2 (6 bases). V dropped 2 bases and J dropped 2 bases, with 11 bases sitting between them. The CDR3 totals 14 residues. Germline V gene sequence: CDR1 SGDLS, CDR2 YYNGEE. In DNA form, the CDR3 reads TGTGCCAGCAGCGTTTTGGGGGGAGCCTACGAGCAGTACTTC. This codes for CASSVLGGAYEQYF.

J is TRBJ2-7 and V is TRBV6-6; D ambiguous. Germline V gives CDR1 MNHNY, CDR2 SVGAGI (reference sequence). The CDR3 consists of 15 residues. With 6 bases removed from V and 6 bases from J, the gap between germline ends came to 21 bases. CDR3 nucleotide sequence: TGTGCCAGCAGCCGCGTAGGAGCTTCCCTGGGCGAGCAGTACTTC. Its translation: CASSRVGASLGEQYF.

This clone turned up a few times. The chain is built from TRBV7-2 and TRBJ2-3, with TRBD1 identical over 10 bases. V lost 5 bases to trimming and J lost 3 bases; unmatched junction nucleotides: 2. This CDR3 region has 14 residues. CDR1 and CDR2 (germline): SGHTA, FQGNSA. The CDR3 DNA reads as TGTGCCAGCAGCCGGGGACAGGGGACAGATACGCAGTATTTT. The encoded protein is CASSRGQGTDTQYF.

This CDR3 is CASSLRTGNTGELFF. CDR3 bases: TGCGCCAGCAGCTTAAGGACAGGGAACACCGGGGAGCTGTTTTTT. The chain carries TRBV5-1 and TRBJ2-2; 7 bases map to TRBD1. Unmatched junction bases numbered 2, after V lost 2 bases and J lost 1 base. CDR1 is SGHRS, CDR2 YFSETQ, per germline. The CDR3 totals 15 residues.

The CDR3 DNA reads TGTGCCAGCAGTATTCTAGCGGGAGTCGCGGATGAGCAGTTCTTC. The encoded protein is CASSILAGVADEQFF. J is TRBJ2-1 and V is TRBV6-6; TRBD2 agrees at 10 bases. CDR1 and CDR2 from the germline V gene are MNHNY and SVGAGI (reference sequence). V was pared by 5 bases and J by 8 bases, with 9 bases of the junction left unmatched. This CDR3 has 15 amino acids.